The next 9 T cell receptor beta chains were all read from a single sample in a study of human T cells and chemical hapten exposure. As for time point: patch test 1, 2 weeks after DPC sensitization. As to treatment: therapeutic diphenylcyclopropenone sensitization with weekly scalp DPC. MiXCR, run by TCRdb on the RACE reads, gives a single entry per CDR3 protein. The data hold more than 100,000 distinct CDR3 sequences, with roughly 15% observed a single time. This material consisted of whole blood, taken in connection with sensitization to the hapten diphenylcyclopropenone (DPC). Source of these receptors: a man younger than 30 with alopecia areata. Some clones in this sample may be carry-over from other donors' samples.

The genes are TRBV24-1 and TRBJ2-7; TRBD1 is a possible D gene (5 bases). Trimming shortened V by 3 bases and J by 2 bases, and 10 bases separated the two germline ends. Germline V lookup: CDR1 KGHDR, CDR2 SFDVKD. The CDR3 totals 14 residues. The CDR3: CATSDRTGPYEQYF. The CDR3 bases are TGTGCCACCAGTGATAGAACAGGCCCCTACGAGCAGTACTTC.

This clonotype was detected ten times or more. This sequence joins TRBV7-2 and TRBJ2-5; TRBD2 is a possible D gene (5 bases). Germline CDR1 and CDR2: SGHTA and FQGNSA. This CDR3 contains 16 residues. The V and J ends lost 5 bases and 3 bases respectively, with 19 bases between them. The DNA for the CDR3 is TGTGCCAGCAGCCTCCCGACGGGAATGGAGAAAGAGACCCAGTACTTC. This gives the protein CASSLPTGMEKETQYF. Full variable domain (outside the CDR3, taken from reference TRBV7-2 and TRBJ2-5): GAGVSQSPSNKVTEKGKDVELRCDPISGHTALYWYRQSLGQGLEFLIYFQGNSAPDKSGLPSDRFSAERTGGSVSTLTIQRTQQEDSAVYLCASSLPTGMEKETQYFGPGTRLLVL.

The chain couples TRBV12-3 or TRBV12-4 to TRBJ2-1, with D maybe TRBD2 (5 bases). Trimming removed 4 bases from V and 6 bases from J, with 13 bases in between. This CDR3 spans 14 amino acids. The CDR3 loop is CASSSSSGVNEQFF. The CDR3 DNA follows: TGTGCCAGCAGTTCCTCCTCCGGGGTCAATGAGCAGTTCTTC.

This clonotype turned up a few times. The V and J genes are TRBV3-1 and TRBJ1-2, with D uncertain. Germline-derived CDR1 and CDR2 are LGHDT and YNNKEL (reference sequence). Trimming removed 3 bases at V and 8 bases at J, with 10 bases between. The CDR3 totals 12 residues. The CDR3 spells CASSQAGVGYTF. The CDR3 DNA sequence: TGTGCCAGCAGCCAGGCTGGGGTAGGCTACACCTTC.

A few counts support this clonotype. CDR3 DNA: TGTGCCAGCAGCCGAACAGGGGAGCCTGAAGCTTTCTTT. Protein product: CASSRTGEPEAFF. V is TRBV3-1 and J is TRBJ1-1, with 7 bases matching TRBD1. Germline values: CDR1 LGHDT, CDR2 YNNKEL (reference sequence). V was clipped by 4 bases and J by 6 bases; unmatched bases: 5. The CDR3 contains 13 residues.

This clonotype was seen at least ten times. This chain joins TRBV3-1 and TRBJ1-1; D is uncertain. Germline-derived CDR1 and CDR2 are LGHDT and YNNKEL (reference sequence). Trimming took 5 bases from V and 4 from J, leaving 11 bases between them. The CDR3 extends over 13 amino acids. This CDR3 reads CASSEFLGTEAFF. The CDR3, as DNA: TGTGCCAGCAGCGAATTCCTAGGCACTGAAGCTTTCTTT.

This CDR3 is CASSVGIATGELFF. CDR3 coding DNA: TGTGCCAGCAGCGTAGGTATAGCCACCGGGGAGCTGTTTTTT. The V call is TRBV9, the J call TRBJ2-2; unclear D gene. Germline loops: CDR1 SGDLS, CDR2 YYNGEE. Deletions cut 0 bases from V and 4 bases from J, with 7 bases between. The CDR3 consists of 14 residues.

The chain couples TRBV7-3 to TRBJ2-2; D not certain. From germline, CDR1 is SGHTA and CDR2 FQGTGA. Between the trimmed V and J ends, which lost 5 bases and 6 bases, there was a span of 13 bases. The CDR3 loop spans 14 amino acids. The CDR3 coding sequence is TGTGCCAGCAGCCCCTCGTATCAGCCCGGGGAGCTGTTTTTT. Translated: CASSPSYQPGELFF.

This clonotype was counted ten times or more. The chain has TRBV18 and TRBJ1-1, with 7 positions matching TRBD1. J lost 0 bases, V lost 3 bases, and 10 bases had no gene match. The CDR3 sequence is 17 residues long. Germline assignment: CDR1 KGHSH and CDR2 LQKENI. Here the CDR3 reads CASSPLRGGGMNTEAFF. In nucleotides, the CDR3 is TGTGCCAGCTCACCCTTGAGAGGGGGCGGGATGAACACTGAAGCTTTCTTT.